This T cell receptor (beta chain) was recorded in a study of blood T cell repertoires in COVID-19. Germline lookup yields CDR1 MNHNS and CDR2 SASEGT. The J segment lost 5 bases and the V segment lost 2 bases, leaving 4 bases of the junction unmatched. CDR3 length equals 15 residues. TCRdb keeps only in-frame clones here, not all; method: immunoSEQ multiplex PCR. The table records more than 350,000 clones, around nine tenths of them present only once. The table lists this clone with a count of one. The chain employs TRBV6-1 and TRBJ1-2; 11 nucleotides match TRBD1. The TCR sequence derives from a woman aged 18-29 years who had been exposed to COVID-19. The sample consisted of PBMCs or T cells enriched from blood (not recorded which). The CDR3 sequence: CASSEPGTGGYGYTF. In DNA, the CDR3 is TGTGCCAGCAGTGAACCTGGGACAGGGGGATATGGCTACACCTTC.